This T cell receptor (beta chain) was recovered during a study of identical twins. This clonotype was counted ten times or more. V shed 3 bases, J shed 4 bases, and the junction held 2 bases outside the gene matches. CDR3 length: 14 residues. The V gene's germline CDR1 is ENHRY and CDR2 SYGVKD. A single record per CDR3 protein comes from TCRdb applying MiXCR to the 5' RACE reads. The sample yields 570,000 or so distinct CDR3 sequences, around 9.6% seen once. These sequences were also reported in another study, on yellow fever vaccine responses in identical twins.

The clonotype originates from a woman between 18 and 30 years old in good health. The rearrangement uses TRBV10-3 and TRBJ1-2, with 10 nucleotides matching TRBD1. Sequencing was carried out using PBMCs. DNA of the CDR3: TGTGCCATCAGTGACCGGACAGGGGGCTATGGCTACACCTTC. Encoded protein: CAISDRTGGYGYTF.